This TCR beta chain was identified during a study of T cell responses to AZD1222 COVID-19 vaccine. Comments on this clone: Antigen specificity is unknown.

Repertoires were generated with immunoSEQ multiplex PCR, while TCRdb's copy carries only in-frame clones and drops some. The data contain some 150,000 clones, just under 90% of them singletons. Overall study results and limits: Most donors were white British, females outnumbered males, and clonal diversity was possibly underestimated. At baseline, seropositivity was found in only 5 to 7 AZD1222 recipients. Spike-wide vaccine-associated CD4 TCRs dominated at 160-218 and 743-854.

The germline V gene has CDR1 KGHDR and CDR2 SFDVKD. The ends were cut back, 5 bases at V and 9 bases at J, with 17 bases in the middle. There are 14 residues in the CDR3. V usage is TRBV24-1 and J usage is TRBJ2-3; D tentatively reads TRBD1 or TRBD2 (6 bases each). The specimen was peripheral blood, collected 28 days after the second dose of the MenACWY control vaccine. The receptor's source is an adult who received the MenACWY meningococcal vaccine as a control. The CDR3 nucleotides read TGTGCCACCAGTGGACGGGGGCAAGCTAAAACGCAGTATTTT. Translation: CATSGRGQAKTQYF.